This TCR beta chain was retrieved from a study of CD8 T cells in Susac syndrome. CDR1 is SGHRS and CDR2 is YFSETQ in the germline V gene. The V and J ends lost 4 bases and 0 bases respectively, with 11 bases between them. CDR3 length: 14 residues. Sequencing targeted TCR beta in T cells from blood (CD8+ and CD4+). TEMRA cells were enriched by FACS, and CD4+ and CD8+ T cells were negatively isolated. With random hexamers, reverse transcription was performed on about 0.5 to 1 ug of RNA. A multiplex approach, immunoSEQ multiplex PCR, amplified TCR beta CDR3 across 54 Vbeta and 13 Jbeta. MiXCR was run by TCRdb on the immunoSEQ multiplex PCR reads, yielding one entry per CDR3 protein. The sample holds 250,000 or so distinct CDR3 sequences, about 94% seen once.

The chain couples TRBV5-1 to TRBJ2-7, with D possibly matching TRBD2 (6 bases). The receptor was isolated from a human donor with multiple sclerosis. Sequenced input: CD4+ T cells from PBMCs. The CDR3 DNA reads as TGCGCCAGCAGCCAGGACGGGAGCTCCTACGAGCAGTACTTC. Amino acids: CASSQDGSSYEQYF.